Listed below are T cell receptor beta chains from one sample, sequenced in a study of cytomegalovirus exposure and HLA in healthy donors. Some clones are missing from TCRdb's copy, which holds only in-frame ones; the method was immunoSEQ multiplex PCR. The sample lists about 180,000 clones, 75% to 90% seen once, with about 15% in the top ten. The material sequenced was PBMCs. Receptors were obtained from a man aged 18 to 35 in good health and CMV-seropositive. Both conserved end residues are part of each CDR3. Each record gives: CDR3 DNA, CDR3 protein, V gene, clone size, J gene, D gene. D genes are given only for firm matches. Rows give clone size only sometimes, using once, few, many, or a class for an expanded clone.

TGTGCCAGCGCTTCGGGACTGGGGTACGAGCAGTACTTC CASASGLGYEQYF TRBV6-1 - TRBJ2-7 -
TGTGCCAGCAGTTTCGGCAGGGAACATCAGCCCCAGCATTTT CASSFGREHQPQHF TRBV27 once TRBJ1-5 -
TGCGCCAGCAGCCAAGGGCCAGGTTCTCAAGAGACCCAGTACTTC CASSQGPGSQETQYF TRBV4-1 - TRBJ2-5 -
TGTGCCTGGAGTGTACGGCAGGGGGTAGTTAATGGCTACACCTTC CAWSVRQGVVNGYTF TRBV30 - TRBJ1-2 TRBD1
TGTGCCAGCAGCCAAGGAGCGGGAGATCGGTACGAGCAGTACTTC CASSQGAGDRYEQYF TRBV4-2 - TRBJ2-7 TRBD2
TGTGCCTGGACACAGACAGCTTCTAGCACAGATACGCAGTATTTT CAWTQTASSTDTQYF TRBV30 once TRBJ2-3 -
TGCGCCAGCAGCCCTCTAGCGGGAGTGCCCACAGATACGCAGTATTTT CASSPLAGVPTDTQYF TRBV4-1 - TRBJ2-3 TRBD2
TGTGCCAGTAGTACGGGACTAGCGGGAGGTGAGCAGTTCTTC CASSTGLAGGEQFF TRBV19 - TRBJ2-1 TRBD2
TGTGCCAGTAGTCTGCGAGGGGGCCCCGGGACGACCTACGAGCAGTACTTC CASSLRGGPGTTYEQYF TRBV19 - TRBJ2-7 TRBD1
TGTGCCAGCAGTCTAAGACAGGGGGCTAGCGACGAGCAGTACTTC CASSLRQGASDEQYF TRBV27 - TRBJ2-7 TRBD1
TGTGCCAGCAGCCCACAGGGGTCGCGGACTGAAGCTTTCTTT CASSPQGSRTEAFF TRBV5-6 - TRBJ1-1 TRBD1
TGTGCCAGTAGTACGGAGACAGGGTACACAGATACGCAGTATTTT CASSTETGYTDTQYF TRBV19 - TRBJ2-3 TRBD1
TGTGCCAGCAGTCGTACAGGGGGTGAAGCTTTCTTT CASSRTGGEAFF TRBV11-2 - TRBJ1-1 TRBD1
TGTCTCGTAGGGGAAATCGGCAATCAGCCCCAGCATTTT CLVGEIGNQPQHF TRBV29-1 - TRBJ1-5 -
TGCGCCAGCAGCTTGGGACAGGTACTCTCCTACGAGCAGTACTTC CASSLGQVLSYEQYF TRBV5-1 - TRBJ2-7 -
TGTGCCAGCAGCTCGACAGGGGGTAACTATGGCTACACCTTC CASSSTGGNYGYTF TRBV7-9 - TRBJ1-2 TRBD1
TGTGCCAGCAGTCCGACAGGGTATTACGAGCAGTACTTC CASSPTGYYEQYF TRBV2 - TRBJ2-7 TRBD1
TGTGCCAGCAGCGTCGACAGGGGTCCCTACGAGCAGTACTTC CASSVDRGPYEQYF TRBV9 - TRBJ2-7 TRBD1
TGCGCCAGCAGCACCCGGGCTCTCACGGGGGGGCATGAGCAGTTCTTC CASSTRALTGGHEQFF TRBV5-1 - TRBJ2-1 TRBD2
TGTGCCAGCAGCGTTGGGACTAGACAAGAGACCCAGTACTTC CASSVGTRQETQYF TRBV9 - TRBJ2-5 TRBD2
TGCGCCAGCGGCCCGGGACAGGAGAATTATGGCTACACCTTC CASGPGQENYGYTF TRBV5-1 - TRBJ1-2 TRBD1
TGTGCCAGCAGCTTGGATACCGGTAATAATTCACCCCTCCACTTT CASSLDTGNNSPLHF TRBV5-4 - TRBJ1-6 -
TGTGCCAGCAACCCGGCTAGCGGGAGTGTCGCCGGGGAGCTGTTTTTT CASNPASGSVAGELFF TRBV2 once TRBJ2-2 TRBD2
TGTGCCATCAGACCACGGGACAGTTCCTATGGCTACACCTTC CAIRPRDSSYGYTF TRBV10-3 once TRBJ1-2 TRBD1
TGTGCCAGCAGCTCGCGGACAGGGCCTAAATCCTACGAGCAGTACTTC CASSSRTGPKSYEQYF TRBV11-3 few TRBJ2-7 TRBD1
TGCAGCGTTGACCACGGACTAGCGGGGGGAGTAGCAGATACGCAGTATTTT CSVDHGLAGGVADTQYF TRBV29-1 - TRBJ2-3 TRBD2
TGTGCCACCAGCAGCAACAGGGGCAGTATAACCGGGGAGCTGTTTTTT CATSSNRGSITGELFF TRBV15 once TRBJ2-2 TRBD1
TGTGCCAGCAGTTACTCAGGGGATACGCAGTATTTT CASSYSGDTQYF TRBV27 - TRBJ2-3 -
TGCGCCAGCAGCTTTGATGGGGAGGATACGCAGTATTTT CASSFDGEDTQYF TRBV5-1 once TRBJ2-3 -
TGTGCCAGCAGTTACCAGGGTCTGGCTTTCTTT CASSYQGLAFF TRBV6-1 - TRBJ1-1 -
TGTGCCAGCACCCGACAGGGGGCAAATGGCTACACCTTC CASTRQGANGYTF TRBV6-5 few TRBJ1-2 TRBD1
TGTGCCAGCAGCCAAACACAGGGGACCTTCTATGGCTACACCTTC CASSQTQGTFYGYTF TRBV4-2 once TRBJ1-2 TRBD1
TGTGCCAGCAGCCGACAGGGGGGGCTTGCCTACGAGCAGTACTTC CASSRQGGLAYEQYF TRBV28 - TRBJ2-7 TRBD1
TGTGCCAGCAGCCCCGAGGGTGGGGGCTCTAATATAAACTATGGCTACACCTTC CASSPEGGGSNINYGYTF TRBV9 - TRBJ1-2 -
TGTGCCAGCAGTGAAGAAGCTTATAGCAATCAGCCCCAGCATTTT CASSEEAYSNQPQHF TRBV2 - TRBJ1-5 -
TGTGCCAGCAGCCACGGGGGAAGGGACGAGCAGTACTTC CASSHGGRDEQYF TRBV13 - TRBJ2-7 -
TGTGCCAGCAGATTACCGGGACTAGGCACCGGGGAGCTGTTTTTT CASRLPGLGTGELFF TRBV7-2 - TRBJ2-2 TRBD2
TGTGCCAGCAGCGCGGGAGAGGCAGGGGGCTACGAGCAGTACTTC CASSAGEAGGYEQYF TRBV9 - TRBJ2-7 -
TGTGCCAGTAACCCGCGACGGAGGGGACAGCTGAACACCGGGGAGCTGTTTTTT CASNPRRRGQLNTGELFF TRBV28 - TRBJ2-2 -
TGCGCCAGCAGCCCCCCGGGGAGCGGGAGTAAAAACGAGCAGTACTTC CASSPPGSGSKNEQYF TRBV4-1 - TRBJ2-7 TRBD2